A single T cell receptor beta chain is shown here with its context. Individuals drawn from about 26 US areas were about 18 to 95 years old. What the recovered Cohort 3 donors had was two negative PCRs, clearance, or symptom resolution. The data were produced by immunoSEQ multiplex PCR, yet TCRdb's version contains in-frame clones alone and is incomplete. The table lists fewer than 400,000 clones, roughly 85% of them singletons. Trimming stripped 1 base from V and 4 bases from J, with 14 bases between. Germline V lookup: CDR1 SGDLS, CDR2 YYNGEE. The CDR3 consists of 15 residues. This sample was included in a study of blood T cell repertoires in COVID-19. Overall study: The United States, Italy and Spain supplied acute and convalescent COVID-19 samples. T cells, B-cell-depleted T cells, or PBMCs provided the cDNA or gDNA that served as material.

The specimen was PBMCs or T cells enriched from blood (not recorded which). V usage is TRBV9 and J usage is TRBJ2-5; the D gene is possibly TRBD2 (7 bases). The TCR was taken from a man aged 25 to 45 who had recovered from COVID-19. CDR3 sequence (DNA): TGTGCCAGCAGCGTACAGGCGGGGGCGAGAGAGACCCAGTACTTC. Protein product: CASSVQAGARETQYF.